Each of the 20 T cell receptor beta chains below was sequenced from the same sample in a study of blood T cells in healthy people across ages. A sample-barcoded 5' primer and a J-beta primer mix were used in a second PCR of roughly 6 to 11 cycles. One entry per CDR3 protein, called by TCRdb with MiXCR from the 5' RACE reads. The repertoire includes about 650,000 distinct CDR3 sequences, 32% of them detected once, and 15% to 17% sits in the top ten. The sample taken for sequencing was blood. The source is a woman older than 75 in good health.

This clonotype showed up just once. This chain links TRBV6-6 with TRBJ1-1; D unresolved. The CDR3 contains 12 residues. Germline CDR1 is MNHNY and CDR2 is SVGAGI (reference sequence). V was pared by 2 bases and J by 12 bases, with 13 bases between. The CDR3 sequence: CASSYPGLETFF. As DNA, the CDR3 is TGTGCCAGCAGTTACCCCGGACTGGAAACTTTCTTT.

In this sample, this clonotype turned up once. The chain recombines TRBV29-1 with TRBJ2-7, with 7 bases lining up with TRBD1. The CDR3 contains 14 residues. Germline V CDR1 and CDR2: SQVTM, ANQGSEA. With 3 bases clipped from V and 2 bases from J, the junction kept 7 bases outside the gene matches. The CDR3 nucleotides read TGCAGCGTTGAGATCGGGACAGCTACCTACGAGCAGTACTTC. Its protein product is CSVEIGTATYEQYF.

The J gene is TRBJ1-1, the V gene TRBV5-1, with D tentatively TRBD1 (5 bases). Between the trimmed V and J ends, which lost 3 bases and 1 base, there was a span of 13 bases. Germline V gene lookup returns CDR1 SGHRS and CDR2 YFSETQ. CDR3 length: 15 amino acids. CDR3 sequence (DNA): TGCGCCAGCAGCTGGGGGAGCAGGGCGAACACTGAAGCTTTCTTT. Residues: CASSWGSRANTEAFF.

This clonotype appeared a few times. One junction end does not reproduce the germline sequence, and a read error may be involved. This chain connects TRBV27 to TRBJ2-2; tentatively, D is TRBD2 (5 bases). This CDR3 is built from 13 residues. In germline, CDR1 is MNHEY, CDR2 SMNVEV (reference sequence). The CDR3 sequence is CASSRSGTGERFF. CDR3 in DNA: TGTGCCAGCAGCCGCTCGGGCACCGGGGAGCGGTTTTTT.

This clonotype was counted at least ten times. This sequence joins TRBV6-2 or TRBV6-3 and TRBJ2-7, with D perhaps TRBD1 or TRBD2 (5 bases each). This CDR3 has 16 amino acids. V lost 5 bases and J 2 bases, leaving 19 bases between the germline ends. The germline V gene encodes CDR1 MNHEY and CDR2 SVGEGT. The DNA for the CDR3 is TGTGCCAGCAGTCCTCAGGGACGGGCCCTTACCTACGAGCAGTACTTC. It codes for CASSPQGRALTYEQYF.

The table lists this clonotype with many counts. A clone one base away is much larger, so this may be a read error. The CDR3 DNA reads TGCAGCGTACCGGGACAGGGGCGCTATGGCTACACCTTC. Translated: CSVPGQGRYGYTF. The V and J genes are TRBV29-1 and TRBJ1-2; 10 positions match TRBD1. Germline V gene data show CDR1 as SQVTM and CDR2 as ANQGSEA. This CDR3 has 13 residues. With V trimmed by 6 bases and J by 4 bases, 5 bases remained unmatched.

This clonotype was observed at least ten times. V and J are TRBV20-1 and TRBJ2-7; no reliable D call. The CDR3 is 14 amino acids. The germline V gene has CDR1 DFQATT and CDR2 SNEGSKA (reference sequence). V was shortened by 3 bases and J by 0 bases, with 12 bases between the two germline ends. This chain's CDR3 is CSASLAGNSYEQYF. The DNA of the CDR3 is TGCAGTGCTAGTTTGGCAGGTAACTCCTACGAGCAGTACTTC.

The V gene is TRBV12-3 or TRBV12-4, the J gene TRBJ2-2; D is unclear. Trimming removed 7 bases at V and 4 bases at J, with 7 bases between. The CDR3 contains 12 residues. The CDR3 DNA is TGTGCCAGCATGGATTTCACCGGGGAGCTGTTTTTT. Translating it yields CASMDFTGELFF.

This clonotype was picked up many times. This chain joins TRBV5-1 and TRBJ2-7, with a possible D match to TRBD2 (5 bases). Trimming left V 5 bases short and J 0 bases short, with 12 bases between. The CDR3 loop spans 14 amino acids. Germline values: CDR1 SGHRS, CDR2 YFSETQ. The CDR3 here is CASRSSGSSYEQYF. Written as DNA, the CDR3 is TGCGCCAGCAGATCAAGCGGTAGCTCCTACGAGCAGTACTTC.

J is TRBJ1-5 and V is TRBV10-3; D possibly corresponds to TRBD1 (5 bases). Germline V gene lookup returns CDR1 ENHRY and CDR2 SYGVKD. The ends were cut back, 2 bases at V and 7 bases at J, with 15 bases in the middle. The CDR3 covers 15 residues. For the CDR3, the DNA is TGTGCCATCAGTGAGGTCCCCGACAGCTCCCAGCCCCAGCATTTT. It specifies CAISEVPDSSQPQHF.

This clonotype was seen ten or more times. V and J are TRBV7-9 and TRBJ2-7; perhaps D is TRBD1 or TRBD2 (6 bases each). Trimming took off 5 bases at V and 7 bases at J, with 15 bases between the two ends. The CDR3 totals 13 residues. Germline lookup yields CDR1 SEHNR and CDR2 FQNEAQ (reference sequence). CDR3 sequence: CASSLQGTFEQYF. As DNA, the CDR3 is TGTGCCAGCAGCCTGCAGGGGACTTTTGAGCAGTACTTC. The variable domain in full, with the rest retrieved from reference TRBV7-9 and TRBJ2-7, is DTGVSQNPRHKITKRGQNVTFRCDPISEHNRLYWYRQTLGQGPEFLTYFQNEAQLEKSRLLSDRFSAERPKGSFSTLEIQRTEQGDSAMYLCASSLQGTFEQYFGPGTRLTVT.

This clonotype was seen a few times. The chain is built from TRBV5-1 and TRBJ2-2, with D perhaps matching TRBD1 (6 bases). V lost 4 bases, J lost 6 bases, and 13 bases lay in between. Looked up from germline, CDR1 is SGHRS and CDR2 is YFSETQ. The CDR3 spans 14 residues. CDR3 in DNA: TGCGCCAGCAGCGCCCAGACAGGCCCCGGGGAGCTGTTTTTT. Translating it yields CASSAQTGPGELFF.

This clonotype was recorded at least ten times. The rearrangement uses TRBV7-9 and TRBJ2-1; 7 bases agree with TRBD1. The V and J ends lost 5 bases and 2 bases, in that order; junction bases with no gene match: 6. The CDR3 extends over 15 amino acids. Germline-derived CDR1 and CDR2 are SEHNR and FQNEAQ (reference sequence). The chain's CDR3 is CASSPSGTAYNEQFF. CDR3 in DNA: TGTGCCAGCAGCCCCTCCGGGACAGCCTACAATGAGCAGTTCTTC. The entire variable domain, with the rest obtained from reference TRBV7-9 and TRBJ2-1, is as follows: DTGVSQNPRHKITKRGQNVTFRCDPISEHNRLYWYRQTLGQGPEFLTYFQNEAQLEKSRLLSDRFSAERPKGSFSTLEIQRTEQGDSAMYLCASSPSGTAYNEQFFGPGTRLTVL.

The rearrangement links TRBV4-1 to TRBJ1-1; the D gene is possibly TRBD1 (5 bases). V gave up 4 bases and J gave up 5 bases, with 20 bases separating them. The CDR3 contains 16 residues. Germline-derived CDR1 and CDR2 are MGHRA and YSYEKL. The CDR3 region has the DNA TGCGCCAGCAGCCCCCCGGGGGACCGGAGGGAGACTGAAGCTTTCTTT. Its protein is CASSPPGDRRETEAFF.

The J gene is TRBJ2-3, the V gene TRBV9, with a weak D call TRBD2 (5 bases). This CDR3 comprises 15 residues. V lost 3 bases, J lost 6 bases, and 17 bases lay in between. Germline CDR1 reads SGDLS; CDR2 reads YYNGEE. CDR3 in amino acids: CASSATTTLADTQYF. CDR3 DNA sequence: TGTGCCAGCAGCGCGACAACTACCTTAGCGGATACGCAGTATTTT.

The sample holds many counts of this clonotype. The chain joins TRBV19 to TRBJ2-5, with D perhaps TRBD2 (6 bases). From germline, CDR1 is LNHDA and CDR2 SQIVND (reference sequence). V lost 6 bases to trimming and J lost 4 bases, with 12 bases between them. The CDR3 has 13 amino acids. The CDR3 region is CASSMAEGETQYF. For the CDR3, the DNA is TGTGCCAGTAGCATGGCGGAGGGAGAGACCCAGTACTTC.

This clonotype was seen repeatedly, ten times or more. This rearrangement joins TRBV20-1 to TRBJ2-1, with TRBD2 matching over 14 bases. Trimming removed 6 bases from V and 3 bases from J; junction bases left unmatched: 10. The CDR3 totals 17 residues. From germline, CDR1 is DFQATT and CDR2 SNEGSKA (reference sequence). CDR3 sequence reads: CSAKPGLAGAFYNEQFF. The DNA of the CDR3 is TGCAGTGCCAAACCGGGACTAGCGGGGGCCTTCTACAATGAGCAGTTCTTC.

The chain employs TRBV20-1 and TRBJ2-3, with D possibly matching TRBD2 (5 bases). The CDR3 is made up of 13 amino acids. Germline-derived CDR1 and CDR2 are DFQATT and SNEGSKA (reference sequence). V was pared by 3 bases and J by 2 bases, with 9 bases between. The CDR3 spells CSASDGITDTQYF. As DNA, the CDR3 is TGCAGTGCTAGTGACGGGATCACAGATACGCAGTATTTT.

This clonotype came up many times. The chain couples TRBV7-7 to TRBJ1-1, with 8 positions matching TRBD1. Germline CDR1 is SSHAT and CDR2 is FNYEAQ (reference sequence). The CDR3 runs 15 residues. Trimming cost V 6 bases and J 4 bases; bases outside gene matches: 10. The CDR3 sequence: CASSPMTGEGTEAFF. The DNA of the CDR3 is TGTGCCAGCAGTCCCATGACAGGGGAGGGCACTGAAGCTTTCTTT.

The CDR3 bases are TGTGCCACCACGGACAGGGAATTGCATGGCTACACCTTC. This translates into CATTDRELHGYTF. The rearrangement joins TRBV6-2 or TRBV6-3 to TRBJ1-2; 8 positions agree with TRBD1. CDR1 is MNHEY and CDR2 is SVGEGT in the germline V gene. V dropped 10 bases and J dropped 6; count of bases not matched to a gene: 10. This CDR3 region has 13 residues.